A selection of T cell receptor beta chains follows, all from one sample in a study of low-dose radiotherapy and immunotherapy resistance in tumors. TCRdb reanalysed the reads using MiXCR and keeps one entry per CDR3 protein. The sample lists just over 90,000 distinct CDR3 sequences; under 25% were seen once. Specimen: PBMCs, collected after low-dose radiotherapy plus immunotherapy. The receptors were gathered from a female donor with ovarian cancer. The CDR3 runs from the conserved cysteine through the conserved F or W. D genes are given only for firm matches. Rows give clone size only sometimes, using once, few, many, or a class for an expanded clone.

clone size,J gene,CDR3 length,V gene,D gene,CDR3 DNA,CDR3 protein
-,TRBJ1-1,15,TRBV23-1,-,TGCGCCAGCATTGTCTTCCCTAGGTCCTCCACTGAAGCTTTCTTT,CASIVFPRSSTEAFF
many,TRBJ2-2,18,TRBV12-3/TRBV12-4,TRBD2,TGTGCCAGCAGCAAAGGGCTCTCTAGCGGACCGAACACCGGGGAGCTGTTTTTT,CASSKGLSSGPNTGELFF
many,TRBJ2-7,12,TRBV10-3,-,TGTGCCATCAGTGAGCAAGCCTACGAGCAGTACTTC,CAISEQAYEQYF
many,TRBJ2-3,14,TRBV2,TRBD1,TGTGCCAGCAGCGAGGACAGGAGCACAGATACGCAGTATTTT,CASSEDRSTDTQYF
few,TRBJ1-2,15,TRBV5-6,-,TGTGCCAGCAGCTTGGGACGGGGGGCCGTCTATGGCTACACCTTC,CASSLGRGAVYGYTF
-,TRBJ2-5,13,TRBV26,-,TGTGCCACCCAGTGGGGGCACCAAGAGACCCAGTACTTC,CATQWGHQETQYF
many,TRBJ2-7,16,TRBV12-1,-,TGTGCCAGCAGCTTTCACGGCGTCAACGCTGAGAGAGAGCAGTACTTC,CASSFHGVNAEREQYF
many,TRBJ2-1,17,TRBV15,TRBD2,TGTGCCACCAGCAGAGATCGGTCAGCGGGGGGGTTAAGGGAGCAGTTCTTC,CATSRDRSAGGLREQFF
many,TRBJ1-1,15,TRBV19,TRBD1,TGTGCCAGTAGTATCCCGGGACAGGGTGGGACTGAAGCTTTCTTT,CASSIPGQGGTEAFF
few,TRBJ2-5,11,TRBV18,-,TGTGCCAGCTCGAGGGAGGAAGCCCAGTACTTC,CASSREEAQYF
many,TRBJ2-3,13,TRBV11-3,-,TGTGCCAGCAGCTTACCGGGGGCTGATACGCAGTATTTT,CASSLPGADTQYF
-,TRBJ1-2,15,TRBV5-1,TRBD1,TGCGCCAGCAGCCCGGAGGGGACAGGGCAAGGAGGCTACACCTTC,CASSPEGTGQGGYTF
few,TRBJ2-2,14,TRBV12-3/TRBV12-4,-,TGTGCCAGCAGTTTGTCCGGCCTCCGCAGGGAGCTGTTTTTT,CASSLSGLRRELFF
many,TRBJ2-7,16,TRBV13,-,TGTGCCAGCAGCTTAGGTGGGAGCGCCCCCTTCTACGAGCAGTACTTC,CASSLGGSAPFYEQYF
many,TRBJ1-1,16,TRBV5-1,TRBD1,TGCGCCAGCAGCACTCGACAGGGGGGAAGTAATACTGAAGCTTTCTTT,CASSTRQGGSNTEAFF
many,TRBJ2-6,16,TRBV28,-,TGTGCCAGCAGCATATGGGGGTCCTCTGGGGCCAACGTCCTGACTTTC,CASSIWGSSGANVLTF
few,TRBJ2-4,15,TRBV20-1,-,TGCAGTGCCAATAGGGGGGGGCTGGCGAAAAACATTCAGTACTTC,CSANRGGLAKNIQYF
many,TRBJ2-4,15,TRBV12-3/TRBV12-4,-,TGTGCCAGCAGCCTACTTACAGGGCGGGGGAACATTCAGTACTTC,CASSLLTGRGNIQYF
many,TRBJ2-4,21,TRBV6-6,TRBD2,TGTGCCAGCAGCCGACATCCGGGACTAGCGGGAGCCGACCCGTCATGGAACATTCAGTACTTC,CASSRHPGLAGADPSWNIQYF
many,TRBJ2-1,16,TRBV25-1,TRBD2,TGTGCCAGCAGTGAATTTACTAGCGGGAGTGTAAAGGAGCAGTTCTTC,CASSEFTSGSVKEQFF
many,TRBJ1-6,16,TRBV5-1,TRBD1,TGCGCCAGCAGCCTCCTTACAGGGGGTAATAATTCACCCCTCCACTTT,CASSLLTGGNNSPLHF
many,TRBJ1-5,15,TRBV5-1,TRBD1,TGCGCCAGCAGCTTGGGGACAGGGGGTTTTCAGCCCCAGCATTTT,CASSLGTGGFQPQHF
many,TRBJ1-1,14,TRBV2,-,TGTGCCAGCAGTGAAGCGGTGAAGAACACTGAAGCTTTCTTT,CASSEAVKNTEAFF
many,TRBJ2-7,12,TRBV12-5,-,TGTGCTAGTGGTTCCGGTTTCTACGAGCAGTACTTC,CASGSGFYEQYF
many,TRBJ2-3,15,TRBV3-1,TRBD2,TGTGCCAGCAGCACGCGGGGGGGCAGCACAGATACGCAGTATTTT,CASSTRGGSTDTQYF
many,TRBJ2-6,12,TRBV7-9,-,TGTGCCAGTCGCTCTGGGGCCAACGTCCTGACTTTC,CASRSGANVLTF
many,TRBJ2-7,13,TRBV6-2/TRBV6-3,TRBD2,TGTGCCAGCGGGCCTAGCGGGAGAAACGAGCAGTACTTC,CASGPSGRNEQYF
many,TRBJ2-1,18,TRBV6-2/TRBV6-3,-,TGTGCCAGCAGATACCCCCCAAGGGGAGCTGGGGGAGGCGGTGAGCAGTTCTTC,CASRYPPRGAGGGGEQFF
many,TRBJ1-6,13,TRBV2,TRBD1,TGTGCCAGCAGTGCTGACAGGGGTTCACCCCTCCACTTT,CASSADRGSPLHF
many,TRBJ2-7,15,TRBV4-1,-,TGCGCCAGCAGCCAAGGAACCGGGGGCCGGGACGAGCAGTACTTC,CASSQGTGGRDEQYF
many,TRBJ1-6,14,TRBV2,-,TGTGCCAGCAGTGAATGGGGACGCAGTTCACCCCTCCACTTT,CASSEWGRSSPLHF
many,TRBJ2-5,17,TRBV20-1,TRBD2,TGCAGCGCTGGGGTTGAGGGTCGGGGGGGCATTAAGCGGACCCAGTACTTC,CSAGVEGRGGIKRTQYF
few,TRBJ1-2,15,TRBV6-6,-,TGTGCCAGCTCCCTCGGGGAGCCCCTTGAATATGGCTACACCTTC,CASSLGEPLEYGYTF
many,TRBJ2-2,17,TRBV28,-,TGTGCCAGCAGCAACCCCTGGAGAGGGGTGAACACCGGGGAGCTGTTTTTT,CASSNPWRGVNTGELFF
many,TRBJ2-6,19,TRBV18,TRBD1,TGTGCCAGCTCATCCTCGGACAGGGTGGCCGGCTCTGGGGCCAACGTCCTGACTTTC,CASSSSDRVAGSGANVLTF
many,TRBJ2-4,13,TRBV4-2,-,TGTGCCAGCAGCCAAGACAGACAGCCCACCAAGTACTTC,CASSQDRQPTKYF
many,TRBJ2-3,14,TRBV20-1,-,TGCAGTGCACCGGGGGGCGGCACCACAGATACGCAGTATTTT,CSAPGGGTTDTQYF
many,TRBJ2-2,16,TRBV28,-,TGTGCCAGCAGTTTACTTACAGGGTCGGGCACCGGGGAGCTGTTTTTT,CASSLLTGSGTGELFF
many,TRBJ2-3,17,TRBV7-2,TRBD2,TGTGCCAGCAGCTTAGGTTCGCTAGCGGGCAACACAGATACGCAGTATTTT,CASSLGSLAGNTDTQYF
-,TRBJ1-1,13,TRBV28,-,TGTGCCAGCAGTGAGTTTGCGAACACTGAAGCTTTCTTT,CASSEFANTEAFF
many,TRBJ1-2,15,TRBV6-2/TRBV6-3,-,TGTGCCAGCAGTGAAAAGGGTATTTCTAACTATGGCTACACCTTC,CASSEKGISNYGYTF
many,TRBJ2-5,13,TRBV29-1,-,TGCAGCGTTGAGTGGCGGGGTGGAGAGACCCAGTACTTC,CSVEWRGGETQYF
many,TRBJ2-2,14,TRBV19,-,TGTGCCAGTAGTATAGGGGCCCACACCGGGGAGCTGTTTTTT,CASSIGAHTGELFF
many,TRBJ2-5,13,TRBV19,TRBD1,TGTGCCACCGCCCGACAGGGGCGAGAGACCCAGTACTTC,CATARQGRETQYF
many,TRBJ2-1,15,TRBV7-2,-,TGTGCCAGCAGCTTTAACTCAGGGGGGAAAGATGAGCAGTTCTTC,CASSFNSGGKDEQFF
many,TRBJ2-5,15,TRBV19,TRBD2,TGTGCCAGTTCCCCAGGGATAGCGGGAGTGGAGACCCAGTACTTC,CASSPGIAGVETQYF
-,TRBJ2-7,13,TRBV6-8,-,TGTGCCAGCAGCCCCCTGGGACTTCCCGAGCAGTACTTC,CASSPLGLPEQYF
many,TRBJ1-5,19,TRBV10-2,TRBD1,TGCGCCAGCAGTGAATCCGGGACAGGGGGCACTTATAGCAATCAGCCCCAGCATTTT,CASSESGTGGTYSNQPQHF
many,TRBJ2-7,15,TRBV9,TRBD2,TGTGCCAGCAGCGTAGGGACTAGCGGAGCCTACGAGCAGTACTTC,CASSVGTSGAYEQYF
-,TRBJ1-5,17,TRBV6-5,TRBD1,TGTGCCAGCAGGCGTACCGGGACAGGTCCTAGCAATCAGCCCCAGCATTTT,CASRRTGTGPSNQPQHF
many,TRBJ2-3,21,TRBV18,TRBD2,TGTGCCAGCTCACAAAAGCCGGAACTAGCGGGACCCGGGGGCCGCACAGATACGCAGTATTTT,CASSQKPELAGPGGRTDTQYF
many,TRBJ2-1,13,TRBV27,-,TGTGCCAGCAGTTTAGCCTTCCGACAGTCTCAGTTCTTC,CASSLAFRQSQFF
many,TRBJ2-1,13,TRBV3-1,TRBD1,TGTGCCAGCAGTCCAACAGGGGACAATGAGCAGTTCTTC,CASSPTGDNEQFF
many,TRBJ1-5,15,TRBV5-1,-,TGCGCCAGCAGCTTGGGTCCAGGGAGGAATCAGCCCCAGCATTTT,CASSLGPGRNQPQHF
many,TRBJ1-5,16,TRBV19,TRBD1,TGTGCCAGTAGTATAGGAAGCGGGACAGGGGATCAGCCCCAGCATTTT,CASSIGSGTGDQPQHF
-,TRBJ2-6,15,TRBV5-4,-,TGTGCCAGCACTGTGGACAGCCCTGGGGCCAACGTCCTGACTTTC,CASTVDSPGANVLTF